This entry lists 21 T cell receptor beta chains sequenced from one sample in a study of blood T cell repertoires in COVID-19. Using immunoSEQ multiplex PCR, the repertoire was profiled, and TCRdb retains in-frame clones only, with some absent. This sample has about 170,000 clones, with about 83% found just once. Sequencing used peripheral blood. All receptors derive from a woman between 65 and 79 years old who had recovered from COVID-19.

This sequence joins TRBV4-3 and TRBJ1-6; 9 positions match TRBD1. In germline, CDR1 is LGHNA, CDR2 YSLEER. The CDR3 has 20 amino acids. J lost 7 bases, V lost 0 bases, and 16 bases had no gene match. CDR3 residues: CASSQDPPWPGQGRNSPLHF. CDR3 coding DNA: TGCGCCAGCAGCCAAGATCCCCCATGGCCGGGACAGGGACGCAATTCACCCCTCCACTTT.

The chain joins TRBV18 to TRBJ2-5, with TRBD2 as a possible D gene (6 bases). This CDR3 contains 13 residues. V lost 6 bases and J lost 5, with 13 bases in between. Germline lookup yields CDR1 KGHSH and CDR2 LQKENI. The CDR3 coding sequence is TGTGCCAGCTCCACCGGGAGTAGCGAGACCCAGTACTTC. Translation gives CASSTGSSETQYF.

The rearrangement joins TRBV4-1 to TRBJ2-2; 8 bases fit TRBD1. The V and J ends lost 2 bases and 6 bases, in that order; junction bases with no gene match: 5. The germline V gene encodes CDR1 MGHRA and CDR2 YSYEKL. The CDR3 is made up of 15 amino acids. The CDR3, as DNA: TGCGCCAGCAGCCAACTGGACAGGGAGGCCGGGGAGCTGTTTTTT. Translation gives CASSQLDREAGELFF.

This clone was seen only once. CDR3 sequence: CASSPVFAGGGYEQYF. The CDR3 DNA follows: TGTGCCAGCAGCCCCGTTTTTGCGGGGGGTGGTTACGAGCAGTACTTC. The genes are TRBV7-9 and TRBJ2-7; 8 nucleotides agree with TRBD2. The CDR3 is 16 amino acids. V shed 5 bases and J 4 bases; nucleotides not matched to a gene: 13. Germline lookup yields CDR1 SEHNR and CDR2 FQNEAQ (reference sequence).

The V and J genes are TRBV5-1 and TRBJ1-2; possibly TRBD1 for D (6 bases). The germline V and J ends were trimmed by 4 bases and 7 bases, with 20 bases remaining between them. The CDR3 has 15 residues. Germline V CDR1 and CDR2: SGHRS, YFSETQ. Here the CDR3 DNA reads TGCGCCAGCAGCCCTCCACCAGGGGTGGCGGGTGGCTACACCTTC. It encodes CASSPPPGVAGGYTF.

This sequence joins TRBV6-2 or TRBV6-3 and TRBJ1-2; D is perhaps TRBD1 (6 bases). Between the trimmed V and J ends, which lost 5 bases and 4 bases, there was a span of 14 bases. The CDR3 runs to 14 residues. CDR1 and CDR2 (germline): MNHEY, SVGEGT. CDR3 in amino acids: CASSRQVFTYGYTF. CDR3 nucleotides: TGTGCCAGCAGTCGACAGGTTTTTACCTATGGCTACACCTTC.

CDR3 DNA: TGTGCCAGCACCCCGGGGGGCCAAGAGACCCAGTACTTC. Encoded protein: CASTPGGQETQYF. This chain uses TRBV3-1 (or the pseudogene TRBV3-2) with TRBJ2-5; 7 nucleotides align to TRBD2. Germline V lookup: CDR1 LGHDT, CDR2 YNNKEL (reference sequence). This CDR3 is built from 13 residues. V lost 7 bases to trimming and J lost 1 base; unmatched junction nucleotides: 3.

The CDR3 bases are TGTGCCAGCAACCGACAGGGGAGTTACGAGCAGTACTTC. This gives the protein CASNRQGSYEQYF. The chain has TRBV11-1 and TRBJ2-7, with 8 bases lining up with TRBD1. The CDR3 is 13 amino acids. Per germline, CDR1 SGHAT and CDR2 FQDESV (reference sequence). V was pared by 7 bases and J by 4 bases, with 6 bases of the junction left unmatched.

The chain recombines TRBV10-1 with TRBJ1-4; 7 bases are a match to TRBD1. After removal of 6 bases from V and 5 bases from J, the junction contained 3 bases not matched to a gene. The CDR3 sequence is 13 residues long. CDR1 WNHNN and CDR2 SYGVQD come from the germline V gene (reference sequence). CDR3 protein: CASRAGGNEKLFF. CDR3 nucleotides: TGCGCCAGCAGGGCAGGGGGAAATGAAAAACTGTTTTTT.

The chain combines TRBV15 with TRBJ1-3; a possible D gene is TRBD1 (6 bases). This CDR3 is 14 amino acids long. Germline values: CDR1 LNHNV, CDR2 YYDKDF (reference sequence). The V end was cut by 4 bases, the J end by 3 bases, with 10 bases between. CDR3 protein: CATSTRGDGNTIYF. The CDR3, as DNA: TGTGCCACCAGCACCAGGGGTGATGGAAACACCATATATTTT.

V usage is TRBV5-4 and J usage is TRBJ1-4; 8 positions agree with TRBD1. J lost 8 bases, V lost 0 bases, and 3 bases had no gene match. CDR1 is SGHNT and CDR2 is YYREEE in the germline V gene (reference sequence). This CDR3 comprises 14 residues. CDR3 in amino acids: CASSLDRGGEKLFF. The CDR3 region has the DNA TGTGCCAGCAGCTTGGACAGGGGGGGGGAAAAACTGTTTTTT.

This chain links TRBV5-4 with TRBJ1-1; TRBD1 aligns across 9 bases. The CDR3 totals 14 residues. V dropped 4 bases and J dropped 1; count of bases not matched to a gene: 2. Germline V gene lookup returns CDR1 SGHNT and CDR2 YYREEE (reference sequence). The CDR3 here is CASSRDRANTEAFF. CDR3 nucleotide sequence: TGTGCCAGCAGCCGGGACAGGGCGAACACTGAAGCTTTCTTT.

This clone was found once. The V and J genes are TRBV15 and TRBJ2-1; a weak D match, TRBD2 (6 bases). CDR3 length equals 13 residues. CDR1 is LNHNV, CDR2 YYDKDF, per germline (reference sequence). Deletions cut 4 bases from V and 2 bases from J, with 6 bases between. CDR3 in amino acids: CATSTGAYNEQFF. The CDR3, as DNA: TGTGCCACCAGCACGGGGGCCTACAATGAGCAGTTCTTC.

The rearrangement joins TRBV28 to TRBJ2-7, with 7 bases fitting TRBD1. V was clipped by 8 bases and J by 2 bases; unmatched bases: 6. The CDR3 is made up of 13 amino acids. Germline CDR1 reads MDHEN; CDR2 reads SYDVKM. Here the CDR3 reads CASFTGVPYEQYF. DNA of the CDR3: TGTGCCAGCTTCACAGGGGTCCCCTACGAGCAGTACTTC.

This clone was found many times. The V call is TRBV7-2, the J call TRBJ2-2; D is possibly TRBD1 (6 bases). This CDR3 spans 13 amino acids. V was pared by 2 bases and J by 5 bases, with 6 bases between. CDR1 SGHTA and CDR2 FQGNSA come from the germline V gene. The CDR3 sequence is CASSLRGTGELFF. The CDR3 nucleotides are TGTGCCAGCAGCTTAAGGGGGACCGGGGAGCTGTTTTTT.

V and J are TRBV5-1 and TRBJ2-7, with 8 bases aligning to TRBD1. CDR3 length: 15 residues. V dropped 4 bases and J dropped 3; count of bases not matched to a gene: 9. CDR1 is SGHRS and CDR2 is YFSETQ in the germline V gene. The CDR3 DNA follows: TGCGCCAGCAGCCGAGGGACAGGAGAAAACTACGAGCAGTACTTC. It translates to CASSRGTGENYEQYF. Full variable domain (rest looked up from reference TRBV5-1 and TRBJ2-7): KAGVTQTPRYLIKTRGQQVTLSCSPISGHRSVSWYQQTPGQGLQFLFEYFSETQRNKGNFPGRFSGRQFSNSRSEMNVSTLELGDSALYLCASSRGTGENYEQYFGPGTRLTVT.

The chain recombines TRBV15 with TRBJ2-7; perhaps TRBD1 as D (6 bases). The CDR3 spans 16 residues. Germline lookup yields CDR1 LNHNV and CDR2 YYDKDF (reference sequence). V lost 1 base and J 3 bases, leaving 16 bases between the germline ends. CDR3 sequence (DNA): TGTGCCACCAGCAGAGGAGGGGCGACAGGACGCTACGAGCAGTACTTC. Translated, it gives CATSRGGATGRYEQYF.

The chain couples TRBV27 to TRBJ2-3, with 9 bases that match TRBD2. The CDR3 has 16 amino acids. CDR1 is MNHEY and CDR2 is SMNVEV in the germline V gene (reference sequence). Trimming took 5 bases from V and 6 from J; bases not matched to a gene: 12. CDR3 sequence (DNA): TGTGCCAGCAGTCACCCTCGGGGCGGGGGGGCGGATACGCAGTATTTT. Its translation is CASSHPRGGGADTQYF.

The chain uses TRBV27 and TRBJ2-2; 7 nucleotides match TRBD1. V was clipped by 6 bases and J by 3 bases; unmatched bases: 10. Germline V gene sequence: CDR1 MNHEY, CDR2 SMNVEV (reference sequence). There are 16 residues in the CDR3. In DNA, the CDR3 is TGTGCCAGCAGACAATACGCCGGGACAGACACCGGGGAGCTGTTTTTT. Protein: CASRQYAGTDTGELFF.

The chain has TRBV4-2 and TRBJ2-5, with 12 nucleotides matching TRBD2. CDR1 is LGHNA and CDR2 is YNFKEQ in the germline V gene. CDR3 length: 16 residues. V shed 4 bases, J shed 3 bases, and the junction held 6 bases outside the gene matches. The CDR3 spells CASSRGLAGGEETQYF. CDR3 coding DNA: TGTGCCAGCAGCCGGGGCCTAGCGGGAGGGGAAGAGACCCAGTACTTC.

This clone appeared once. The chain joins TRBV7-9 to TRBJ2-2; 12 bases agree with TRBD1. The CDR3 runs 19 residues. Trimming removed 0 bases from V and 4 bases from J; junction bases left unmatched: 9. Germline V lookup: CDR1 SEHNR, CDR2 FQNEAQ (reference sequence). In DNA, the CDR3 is TGTGCCAGCAGCTTAGCGGGACAGGGGGCGACTAGACGCACCGGGGAGCTGTTTTTT. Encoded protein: CASSLAGQGATRRTGELFF.